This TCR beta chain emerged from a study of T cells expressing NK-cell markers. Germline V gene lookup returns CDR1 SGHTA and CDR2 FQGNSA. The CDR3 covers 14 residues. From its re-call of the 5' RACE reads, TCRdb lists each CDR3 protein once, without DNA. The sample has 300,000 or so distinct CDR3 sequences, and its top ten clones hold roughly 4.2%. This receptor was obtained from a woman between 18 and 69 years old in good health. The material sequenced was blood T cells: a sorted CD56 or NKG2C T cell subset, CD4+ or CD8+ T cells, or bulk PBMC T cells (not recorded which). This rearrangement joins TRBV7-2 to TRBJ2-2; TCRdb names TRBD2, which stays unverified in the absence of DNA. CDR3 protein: CASSLLAATGELFF.